This T cell receptor beta chain originates from a study of beta chain features in type 1 diabetes. V lost 7 bases and J 4 bases, leaving 13 bases between the germline ends. The CDR3 is made up of 14 amino acids. The germline V gene has CDR1 MDHEN and CDR2 SYDVKM. Since all of the isolated RNA was reverse transcribed, expressed TCRB transcripts were what got sequenced. Repertoires were generated with immunoSEQ multiplex PCR, while TCRdb's copy carries only in-frame clones and drops some. Here the sample spans over 150,000 clones, 10% being singletons. The study, taken as a whole, reports: Lower insertion and higher deletion counts appeared at VDJ junctions in type 1 diabetes patients. TCRB CDR3s from Type 1 diabetes patients were moderately but significantly shorter in all four CD4+ subsets.

Donors contributed one heparinised blood draw apiece, averaging about 100 mL. This clone was seen more than once but under ten times. Its antigen is currently unknown. This chain links TRBV28 with TRBJ2-2; D perhaps matches TRBD2 (5 bases). This sequence was found in a man aged 30 to 45 with type 1 diabetes. Sequenced: central memory CD4+ T cells from blood. DNA of the CDR3: TGTGCCAGCAACCTTGACGGGATCACCGGGGAGCTGTTTTTT. This encodes CASNLDGITGELFF.